Detailed here is one T cell receptor (beta chain). This sample is part of a study of shared clonotypes between healthy human individuals. Whole-study context: Sampling drew on donors who were two women and three men aged 18 to 49.

Produced via immunoSEQ multiplex PCR; TCRdb's table is partial and in-frame only. The sample carries approximately 700,000 clones, around three quarters recorded once. This CDR3 has 14 amino acids. Looked up from germline, CDR1 is SGHDN and CDR2 is FVKESK. V was pared by 1 base and J by 2 bases, with 9 bases between. The chain joins TRBV14 to TRBJ2-7, with unresolved D. The sample consisted of memory CD4+ T cells sorted from blood. The subset here: CD45RA-negative fraction. The clonotype originates from a woman aged 30 to 39 in good health. This CDR3 is CASSQGLVPYEQYF. The DNA of the CDR3 is TGTGCCAGCAGCCAAGGCCTAGTCCCCTACGAGCAGTACTTC.